Included here is one T cell receptor beta chain sequence, with context. Its target is unknown. The data were taken from a study of T cell repertoires in cytomegalovirus infection. The length of the CDR3 is 12 residues. Trimming removed 7 bases at V and 3 bases at J, with 10 bases between. The germline CDR1 and CDR2 sequences are SGHTA and FQGNSA. TCRdb reprocessed the reads via MiXCR and lists one record per CDR3 protein. The sample lists hundreds of thousands of distinct CDR3 sequences; roughly 31% were seen once. This TCR was sampled from a human donor in good health (CMV status not recorded). Some clones in this sample may be carry-over from other donors' samples. Specimen: cultured CD8+ T cells from PBMCs, collected from culture after CMV antigen stimulation. The J gene is TRBJ2-7, the V gene TRBV7-2; D gene unclear. The DNA of the CDR3 is TGTGCCAGCACCTCGGTTGTCTACGAGCAGTACTTC. Translation: CASTSVVYEQYF.